This T cell receptor beta chain is drawn from a study of cytomegalovirus exposure and HLA in healthy donors. Overall study findings and caveats: Reports indicated that the classifier achieved high specificity and sensitivity in diagnosing cytomegalovirus status. In a later analysis, V- and J-gene trimming of beta chains associated with a DCLRE1C missense variant, replicated independently.

The PCR contained 60 Vbeta and 13 Jbeta primers. This table comes from immunoSEQ multiplex PCR, and its TCRdb copy is limited to in-frame clones, with some not included. The data show fewer than 250,000 clones, about 80% seen once. This CDR3 is built from 17 residues. Germline V CDR1 and CDR2: MGHDK, SYGVNS. V shed 1 base and J shed 4 bases, with 19 bases lying between them. As regards this clone: The antigen is not known.

The specimen sequenced was PBMCs. This clonotype was sampled from a man in his forties in good health and CMV-seropositive. The chain carries TRBV25-1 and TRBJ1-2; no reliable D call. The CDR3 region has the DNA TGTGCCAGCAGTGAATCCGGGTCGGGAAGACTAATCTATGGCTACACCTTC. It specifies CASSESGSGRLIYGYTF.